This T cell receptor (beta chain) emerged from a study of CD8 T cells in ankylosing spondylitis. Whole-study findings and limits: Disease-linked clones displayed a CD8+ phenotype and appeared relatively rarely in peripheral blood. For ankylosing spondylitis blood, a TCR beta motif of 7 to 9 highly homologous variants appeared characteristic.

As concerns this clonotype: The antigen is not known.

Per the germline V gene, CDR1 is DFQATT and CDR2 is SNEGSKA (reference sequence). This CDR3 is 15 amino acids long. V gave up 5 bases and J gave up 8 bases, with 24 bases separating them. Quantitative 5'-RACE with molecular barcodes produced the TCR beta libraries. TCRdb independently ran MiXCR on the 5' RACE reads; one entry per CDR3 protein. The sample shows some 300,000 distinct CDR3 sequences, about a fifth of them seen only once. This receptor was identified in a female donor with ankylosing spondylitis or in good health (not recorded which). This chain uses TRBV20-1 with TRBJ1-2; a possible D gene is TRBD1 (6 bases). The sample consisted of blood, either unsorted or a sorted T cell fraction (not recorded which). The CDR3 DNA follows: TGCAGTGCTCCCCAAGGGAGGGGGAGTTCGGAAGGCTACACCTTC. It translates to CSAPQGRGSSEGYTF.